Presented here are 26 T cell receptor beta chains from one specimen sequenced in a study of blood T cell repertoires in COVID-19. Sequencing was performed with immunoSEQ multiplex PCR; in TCRdb, only in-frame clones are kept and a portion is missing. The table includes about 150,000 clones, around 85% detected once. Specimen: peripheral blood. The receptors were sampled from a man in his 60s with COVID-19, enrolled during active disease.

The chain links TRBV7-2 to TRBJ2-6; tentative D call: TRBD2 (6 bases). The CDR3 sequence is 16 residues long. CDR1 SGHTA and CDR2 FQGNSA come from the germline V gene. Trimming took 3 bases from V and 0 from J, leaving 9 bases between them. For the CDR3, the DNA is TGTGCCAGCAGCTTTACCGGGAGCTCTGGGGCCAACGTCCTGACTTTC. Translated, it gives CASSFTGSSGANVLTF.

This clone was observed once. At the DNA level, this CDR3 is encoded by other sequences in the same sample as well. The chain combines TRBV7-8 with TRBJ1-6; 7 bases align to TRBD1. Looked up from germline, CDR1 is SGHVS and CDR2 is FQNEAQ. The trim removed 0 bases at V and 7 bases at J, leaving 3 bases unmatched. The CDR3 consists of 15 residues. In DNA, the CDR3 is TGTGCCAGCAGCTTAGCGGGACAGCCCAATTCACCCCTCCACTTT. Protein product: CASSLAGQPNSPLHF.

The sample holds one count of this clone. The V gene is TRBV30, the J gene TRBJ1-5; 8 bases fit TRBD1. Germline V gives CDR1 GTSNPN, CDR2 SVGIG (reference sequence). V was clipped by 2 bases and J by 3 bases; unmatched bases: 6. The CDR3 contains 15 residues. CDR3 nucleotide sequence: TGTGCCTGGAGTTCTGACAGGGGACCCAATCAGCCCCAGCATTTT. Translated: CAWSSDRGPNQPQHF.

The V gene is TRBV3-1 (or the pseudogene TRBV3-2), the J gene TRBJ1-6, with 7 bases that match TRBD1. Germline assignment: CDR1 LGHDT and CDR2 YNNKEL (reference sequence). The J segment lost 5 bases and the V segment lost 4 bases, leaving 2 bases of the junction unmatched. The CDR3 has 14 residues. CDR3 coding DNA: TGTGCCAGCAGCCGGGGACAGAATAATTCACCCCTCCACTTT. Its protein is CASSRGQNNSPLHF.

The rearrangement uses TRBV5-6 and TRBJ1-5; the D gene is possibly TRBD1 (5 bases). Trimming took 4 bases from V and 5 from J, leaving 16 bases between them. Germline V gene lookup returns CDR1 SGHDT and CDR2 YYEEEE. The CDR3 is made up of 15 amino acids. The CDR3 is CASSIRTTGDQPQHF. CDR3 nucleotide sequence: TGTGCCAGCAGCATACGGACAACTGGGGATCAGCCCCAGCATTTT. The entire variable domain, with the rest obtained from reference TRBV5-6 and TRBJ1-5, is as follows: DAGVTQSPTHLIKTRGQQVTLRCSPKSGHDTVSWYQQALGQGPQFIFQYYEEEERQRGNFPDRFSGHQFPNYSSELNVNALLLGDSALYLCASSIRTTGDQPQHFGDGTRLSIL.

The genes are TRBV5-4 and TRBJ1-6; D remains unclear. Trimming took 1 base from V and 8 from J, leaving 7 bases between them. CDR3 size: 13 residues. Germline CDR1 is SGHNT and CDR2 is YYREEE (reference sequence). The CDR3 protein is CASSLPFDSPLHF. DNA for the CDR3: TGTGCCAGCAGCTTGCCTTTTGATTCACCCCTCCACTTT.

The chain couples TRBV27 to TRBJ2-7; 8 bases fit TRBD1. The CDR3 sequence is 14 residues long. Germline CDR1 MNHEY, CDR2 SMNVEV (reference sequence). The V and J ends lost 3 bases and 5 bases, in that order; junction bases with no gene match: 6. The CDR3: CASSLTGAHHEQYF. The CDR3 region has the DNA TGTGCCAGCAGTTTGACAGGGGCTCATCACGAGCAGTACTTC.

This clone was counted once. The chain links TRBV6-4 to TRBJ1-3; D unclear. V was shortened by 3 bases and J by 0 bases, with 18 bases between the two germline ends. From germline, CDR1 is MRHNA and CDR2 SNTAGT. The CDR3 contains 18 residues. The CDR3 reads CASSESANTIPSGNTIYF. The CDR3 coding sequence is TGTGCCAGCAGTGAATCAGCAAACACTATACCCTCTGGAAACACCATATATTTT.

This sequence joins TRBV6-2 or TRBV6-3 and TRBJ1-4; D not certain. Per germline, CDR1 MNHEY and CDR2 SVGEGT. The CDR3 sequence is 15 residues long. Trimming stripped 5 bases from V and 0 bases from J, with 10 bases between. In nucleotides, the CDR3 is TGTGCCAGCAGTCGAAGACAAACAACTAATGAAAAACTGTTTTTT. Amino acid sequence: CASSRRQTTNEKLFF.

The chain is built from TRBV7-8 and TRBJ2-1; 9 nucleotides agree with TRBD2. Germline V gene sequence: CDR1 SGHVS, CDR2 FQNEAQ. The CDR3 has 16 amino acids. J gave up 7 bases and V 0 bases, and 7 bases lay outside the gene matches. CDR3 sequence reads: CASSLAGVAGANEQFF. The CDR3 DNA reads TGTGCCAGCAGCTTAGCGGGGGTAGCGGGAGCTAATGAGCAGTTCTTC.

This chain uses TRBV11-2 with TRBJ2-1; TRBD2 is a possible D gene (6 bases). The CDR3 is 15 residues long. Germline loops: CDR1 SGHAT, CDR2 FQNNGV. V lost 3 bases, J lost 8 bases, and 17 bases lay in between. The CDR3 DNA is TGTGCCAGCAGCTTCGGGACTCCACCTCATGATGAGCAGTTCTTC. Translation gives CASSFGTPPHDEQFF.

This rearrangement joins TRBV20-1 to TRBJ2-7, with no clear D. Germline-derived CDR1 and CDR2 are DFQATT and SNEGSKA (reference sequence). Trimming left V 6 bases short and J 5 bases short, with 11 bases between. CDR3 length: 11 residues. DNA for the CDR3: TGCAGTGCCTACAGAACCAACGAGCAGTACTTC. This encodes CSAYRTNEQYF.

This chain links TRBV4-3 with TRBJ1-5; D is unclear. The CDR3 covers 17 residues. Germline CDR1 reads LGHNA; CDR2 reads YSLEER. V was pared by 0 bases and J by 0 bases, with 12 bases between. The CDR3 loop reads CASSQESPNSSNQPQHF. The CDR3 DNA reads as TGCGCCAGCAGCCAAGAAAGCCCCAACTCTAGCAATCAGCCCCAGCATTTT.

This chain joins TRBV5-1 and TRBJ2-7, with D perhaps matching TRBD2 (5 bases). V shed 5 bases and J shed 1 base, with 22 bases lying between them. Germline-derived CDR1 and CDR2 are SGHRS and YFSETQ. The length of the CDR3 is 17 residues. For the CDR3, the DNA is TGCGCCAGCAGAGATCGATACCGGGATACGGGTTCCTACGAGCAGTACTTC. Protein: CASRDRYRDTGSYEQYF.

On this clone: Because the CDR3's place on the DNA is in doubt, the DNA is left out and the CDR3 is given as listed by TCRdb. The chain recombines TRBV21-1 with TRBJ1-6; the table's D call TRBD1 went unverified against the DNA. TRBV21-1 is marked as a pseudogene. The CDR3 comprises 22 residues, both ends counted. This CDR3 reads CASSKLDKPEAWGLGTDSPLHF.

The chain has TRBV14 and TRBJ2-2; unclear D gene. Trimming pared 2 bases from V and 4 bases from J, leaving 11 bases between. Per germline, CDR1 SGHDN and CDR2 FVKESK. The CDR3 covers 15 residues. CDR3 residues: CASSQWSVATGELFF. The CDR3 DNA reads as TGTGCCAGCAGCCAATGGAGCGTGGCCACCGGGGAGCTGTTTTTT.

This rearrangement joins TRBV6-5 to TRBJ2-7; 8 nucleotides match TRBD2. The CDR3 has 14 amino acids. V lost 6 bases and J lost 6; bases outside the gene matches: 10. CDR1 and CDR2 (germline): MNHEY, SVGAGI. The CDR3 loop is CASRGLVPGSEQYF. The CDR3 region has the DNA TGTGCCAGCAGGGGACTAGTTCCTGGGTCCGAGCAGTACTTC.

The sample holds one count of this clone. This chain links TRBV6-6 with TRBJ1-3, with a weak D call TRBD1 (5 bases). CDR3 length equals 17 residues. V was pared by 5 bases and J by 0 bases, with 17 bases between. CDR1 MNHNY and CDR2 SVGAGI come from the germline V gene (reference sequence). CDR3 loop: CASSRTRGGVSGNTIYF. CDR3 nucleotide sequence: TGTGCCAGCAGTCGAACACGGGGGGGAGTCTCTGGAAACACCATATATTTT.

V and J are TRBV7-2 and TRBJ1-6; TRBD1 is a possible D gene (6 bases). Germline V gives CDR1 SGHTA, CDR2 FQGNSA. This CDR3 has 12 amino acids. The V gene lost 5 bases and the J gene lost 14 bases, with 13 bases spanning the gap. The CDR3: CASSTQGWALHF. CDR3 nucleotide sequence: TGTGCCAGCAGCACACAGGGCTGGGCCCTCCACTTT.

The V gene is TRBV7-9, the J gene TRBJ1-5; weak D call: TRBD1 (5 bases). V was clipped by 3 bases and J by 7 bases, with 13 bases between them. The CDR3 is made up of 14 amino acids. CDR1 is SEHNR and CDR2 is FQNEAQ in the germline V gene (reference sequence). For the CDR3, the DNA is TGTGCCAGCAGCTTGGGGCCTCAAGGACAGCCCCAGCATTTT. It codes for CASSLGPQGQPQHF.

The rearrangement uses TRBV9 and TRBJ1-6, with D tentatively TRBD1 (5 bases). The length of the CDR3 is 16 residues. V gave up 0 bases and J gave up 7 bases, with 14 bases separating them. The V gene's germline CDR1 is SGDLS and CDR2 YYNGEE. CDR3 DNA: TGTGCCAGCAGCGTAGTACCCGACAGTGAGAATTCACCCCTCCACTTT. Its translation is CASSVVPDSENSPLHF.

The chain recombines TRBV7-9 with TRBJ2-5, with 9 bases matching TRBD1. Germline V CDR1 and CDR2: SEHNR, FQNEAQ (reference sequence). This CDR3 region has 15 residues. Germline trimming cut 6 bases from V and 4 bases from J; bases unmatched to any gene: 9. CDR3 sequence reads: CASSPGQGPGETQYF. The CDR3 DNA follows: TGTGCCAGCAGTCCCGGACAGGGGCCCGGAGAGACCCAGTACTTC.

J is TRBJ2-7 and V is TRBV7-2, with TRBD1 matching over 7 bases. The germline gives CDR1 SGHTA, CDR2 FQGNSA. This CDR3 has 14 amino acids. The V segment lost 5 bases and the J segment 2 bases; nucleotides outside the gene matches: 6. The CDR3 loop reads CASSPTTGPYEQYF. The CDR3 DNA reads TGTGCCAGCAGCCCAACGACAGGGCCCTACGAGCAGTACTTC.

This chain links TRBV25-1 with TRBJ1-4; maybe TRBD1 (6 bases). V was cut by 3 bases and J by 3 bases, with 14 bases left in between. CDR3 length: 16 amino acids. Germline CDR1 and CDR2: MGHDK and SYGVNS. The CDR3 region is CASSDFVGAANEKLFF. CDR3 bases: TGTGCCAGCAGTGATTTCGTGGGGGCAGCTAATGAAAAACTGTTTTTT.

The genes are TRBV24-1 and TRBJ2-7; weak D call: TRBD1 (6 bases). Germline V gene lookup returns CDR1 KGHDR and CDR2 SFDVKD. The CDR3 length is 15 residues. V was trimmed by 3 bases and J by 2 bases, leaving 13 bases between them. In nucleotides, the CDR3 is TGTGCCACCAGTGATCGAGCGCCAGGGGCCTACGAGCAGTACTTC. Its translation is CATSDRAPGAYEQYF.

The CDR3 DNA follows: TGTGCCAGCTCACTCGTCGGGACACTTCAAGAGACCCAGTACTTC. Residues: CASSLVGTLQETQYF. The chain has TRBV18 and TRBJ2-5; tentatively, D is TRBD1 (6 bases). Germline V gene data show CDR1 as KGHSH and CDR2 as LQKENI. CDR3 length: 15 amino acids. The V end was cut by 4 bases, the J end by 2 bases, with 14 bases between.